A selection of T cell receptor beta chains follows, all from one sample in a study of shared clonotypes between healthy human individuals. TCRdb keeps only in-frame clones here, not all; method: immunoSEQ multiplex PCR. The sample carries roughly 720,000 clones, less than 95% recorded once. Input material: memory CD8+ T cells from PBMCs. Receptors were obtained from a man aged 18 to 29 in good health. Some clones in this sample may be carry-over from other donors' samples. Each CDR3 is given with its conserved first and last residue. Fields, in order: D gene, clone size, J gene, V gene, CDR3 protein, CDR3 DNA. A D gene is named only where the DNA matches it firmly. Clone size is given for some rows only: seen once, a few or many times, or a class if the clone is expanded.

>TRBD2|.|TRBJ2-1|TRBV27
CASSWVSLAGVRSNEQFF
TGTGCCAGCAGTTGGGTAAGCCTGGCGGGAGTAAGGTCCAATGAGCAGTTCTTC
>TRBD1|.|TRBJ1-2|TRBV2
CASRVSGGHYGYTF
TGTGCCAGCAGAGTTTCAGGGGGCCACTATGGCTACACCTTC
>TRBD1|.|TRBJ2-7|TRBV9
CASSVGTGTASYEQYF
TGTGCCAGCAGCGTGGGGACCGGGACAGCATCCTACGAGCAGTACTTC
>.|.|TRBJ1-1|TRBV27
CASSWRQTINTEAFF
TGTGCCAGCAGTTGGAGACAGACGATAAACACTGAAGCTTTCTTT
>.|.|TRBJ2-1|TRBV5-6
CASSLRDNEQFF
TGTGCCAGCAGTCTCCGGGACAATGAGCAGTTCTTC
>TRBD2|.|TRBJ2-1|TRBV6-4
CASMRSLAGVDNEQFF
TGTGCCAGCATGAGGTCACTAGCGGGAGTTGACAATGAGCAGTTCTTC
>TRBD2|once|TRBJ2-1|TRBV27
CASSYKASGDNEQFF
TGTGCCAGCAGTTATAAGGCTAGCGGGGACAATGAGCAGTTCTTC
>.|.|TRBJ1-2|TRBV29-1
CSVDPNRVQTLGYTF
TGCAGCGTTGATCCCAACAGGGTACAGACGTTAGGCTACACCTTC
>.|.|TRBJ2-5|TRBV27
CASSSPNDRRGTPQYF
TGTGCCAGCAGTTCTCCAAATGACCGGCGGGGTACGCCCCAGTACTTC
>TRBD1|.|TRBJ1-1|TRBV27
CASSPGQGPATEAFF
TGTGCCAGCAGTCCGGGACAGGGTCCGGCCACTGAAGCTTTCTTT